This T cell receptor beta chain was sequenced for a study of blood T cell repertoires in COVID-19. Study at large: COVID-19 samples from acute and convalescent phases originated in the United States, Italy and Spain. T cells, B-cell-depleted T cells, or PBMCs supplied cDNA or gDNA.

Per the germline V gene, CDR1 is SGDLS and CDR2 is YYNGEE. The CDR3 has 13 residues. V lost 6 bases, J lost 6 bases, and 15 bases lay in between. Original processing notes: Cell counts per sample came from amplifying reference gene primers. Profiled with immunoSEQ multiplex PCR; TCRdb holds only in-frame clones, not every one. For V, J and clone size, that table is used; D and trimming come from the DNA. The table has under 80,000 clones, roughly 75% seen once. The TCR was taken from a human donor in a cohort sampled during active COVID-19. The chain has TRBV9 and TRBJ1-2; D might be TRBD1 (6 bases). The sequencing input was peripheral blood. This chain's CDR3 is CASTSGQLNGYTF. The CDR3 DNA follows: TGTGCCAGCACGTCCGGACAGCTTAATGGCTACACCTTC.